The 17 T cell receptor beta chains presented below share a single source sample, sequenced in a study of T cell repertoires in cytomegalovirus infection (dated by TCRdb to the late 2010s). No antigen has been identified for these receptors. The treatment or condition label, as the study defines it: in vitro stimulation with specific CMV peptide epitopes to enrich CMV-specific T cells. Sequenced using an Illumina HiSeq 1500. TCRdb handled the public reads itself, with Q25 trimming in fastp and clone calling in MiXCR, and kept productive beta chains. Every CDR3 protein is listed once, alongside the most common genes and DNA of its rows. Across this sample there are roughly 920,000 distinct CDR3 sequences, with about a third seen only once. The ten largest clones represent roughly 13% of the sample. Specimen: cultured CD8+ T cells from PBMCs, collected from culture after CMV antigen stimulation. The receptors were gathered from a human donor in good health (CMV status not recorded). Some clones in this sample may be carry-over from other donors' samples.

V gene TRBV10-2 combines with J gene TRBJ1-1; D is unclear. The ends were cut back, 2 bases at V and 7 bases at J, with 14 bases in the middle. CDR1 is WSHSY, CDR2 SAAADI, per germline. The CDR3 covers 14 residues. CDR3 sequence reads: CASSEPGAANEAFF. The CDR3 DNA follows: TGCGCCAGCAGTGAGCCAGGAGCGGCGAATGAAGCTTTCTTT.

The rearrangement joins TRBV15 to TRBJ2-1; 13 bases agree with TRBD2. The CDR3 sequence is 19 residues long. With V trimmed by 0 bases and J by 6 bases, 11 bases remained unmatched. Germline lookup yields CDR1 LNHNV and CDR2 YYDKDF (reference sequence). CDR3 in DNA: TGTGCCACCAGCAGAGATCAGACTAGCGGGGGGTCCGGGGGCAATGAGCAGTTCTTC. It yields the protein CATSRDQTSGGSGGNEQFF. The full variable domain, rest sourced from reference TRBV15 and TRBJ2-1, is DAMVIQNPRYQVTQFGKPVTLSCSQTLNHNVMYWYQQKSSQAPKLLFHYYDKDFNNEADTPDNFQSRRPNTSFCFLDIRSPGLGDTAMYLCATSRDQTSGGSGGNEQFFGPGTRLTVL.

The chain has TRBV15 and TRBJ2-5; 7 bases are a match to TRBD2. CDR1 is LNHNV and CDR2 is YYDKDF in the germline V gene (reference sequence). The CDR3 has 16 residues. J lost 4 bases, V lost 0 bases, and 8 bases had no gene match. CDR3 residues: CATSRDRVGEGETQYF. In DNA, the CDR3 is TGTGCCACCAGCAGAGATCGCGTGGGGGAGGGAGAGACCCAGTACTTC.

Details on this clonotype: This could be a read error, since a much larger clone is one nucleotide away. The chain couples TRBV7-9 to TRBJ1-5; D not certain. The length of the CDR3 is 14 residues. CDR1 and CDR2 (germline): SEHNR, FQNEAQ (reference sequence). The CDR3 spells CDSSLASGDQPQHF. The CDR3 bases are TGTGACAGCAGCTTAGCGTCGGGCGATCAGCCCCAGCATTTT.

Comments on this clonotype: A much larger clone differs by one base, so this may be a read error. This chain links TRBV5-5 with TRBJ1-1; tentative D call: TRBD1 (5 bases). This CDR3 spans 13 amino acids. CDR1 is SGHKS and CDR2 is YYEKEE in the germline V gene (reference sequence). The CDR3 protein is CASNLEGTPEAFF. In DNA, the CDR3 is TGTGCCAGCAACTTGGAGGGGACCCCTGAAGCTTTCTTT. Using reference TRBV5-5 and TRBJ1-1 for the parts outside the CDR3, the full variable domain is DAGVTQSPTHLIKTRGQQVTLRCSPISGHKSVSWYQQVLGQGPQFIFQYYEKEERGRGNFPDRFSARQFPNYSSELNVNALLLGDSALYLCASNLEGTPEAFFGQGTRLTVV.

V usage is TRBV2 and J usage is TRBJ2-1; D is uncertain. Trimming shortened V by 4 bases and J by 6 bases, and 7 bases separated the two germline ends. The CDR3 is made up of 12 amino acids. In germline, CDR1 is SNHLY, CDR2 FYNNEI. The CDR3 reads CASSARPNEQFF. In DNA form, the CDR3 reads TGTGCCAGCAGTGCCAGACCCAATGAGCAGTTCTTC.

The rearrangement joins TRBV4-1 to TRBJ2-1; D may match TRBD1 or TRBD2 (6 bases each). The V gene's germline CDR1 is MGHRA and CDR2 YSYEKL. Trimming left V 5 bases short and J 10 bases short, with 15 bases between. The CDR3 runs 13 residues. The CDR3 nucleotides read TGCGCCAGCAGCGTGGCGGGGACAATGGAGCAGTTCTTC. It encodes CASSVAGTMEQFF.

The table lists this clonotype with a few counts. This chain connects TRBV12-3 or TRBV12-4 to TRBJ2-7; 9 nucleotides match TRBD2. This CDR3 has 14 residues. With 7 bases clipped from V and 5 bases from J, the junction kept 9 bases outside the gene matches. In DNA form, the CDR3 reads TGTGCCAGCACCTTAGCGGGGGAGGAAAACGAGCAGTACTTC. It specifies CASTLAGEENEQYF.

The CDR3 loop reads CASSPMGLDIQYF. CDR3 in DNA: TGTGCCAGCAGCCCCATGGGCCTGGACATTCAGTACTTC. The V and J genes are TRBV7-6 and TRBJ2-4, with D hard to call. CDR1 is SGHVS, CDR2 FNYEAQ, per germline. This CDR3 contains 13 residues. V was cut by 5 bases and J by 8 bases, with 13 bases left in between.

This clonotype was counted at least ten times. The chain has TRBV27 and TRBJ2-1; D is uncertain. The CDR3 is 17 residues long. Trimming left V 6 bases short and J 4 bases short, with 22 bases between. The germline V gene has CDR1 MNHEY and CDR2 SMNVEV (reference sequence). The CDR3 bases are TGTGCCAGCAGCGGGCCAACTCAAAGGGCCTCTTACAATGAGCAGTTCTTC. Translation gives CASSGPTQRASYNEQFF.

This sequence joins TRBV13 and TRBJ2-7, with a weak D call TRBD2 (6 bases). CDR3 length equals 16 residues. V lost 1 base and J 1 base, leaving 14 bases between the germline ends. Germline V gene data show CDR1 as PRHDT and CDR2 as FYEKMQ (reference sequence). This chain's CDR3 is CASSLVTAGSSYEQYF. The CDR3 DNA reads TGTGCCAGCAGCTTAGTCACGGCGGGGAGTTCCTACGAGCAGTACTTC.

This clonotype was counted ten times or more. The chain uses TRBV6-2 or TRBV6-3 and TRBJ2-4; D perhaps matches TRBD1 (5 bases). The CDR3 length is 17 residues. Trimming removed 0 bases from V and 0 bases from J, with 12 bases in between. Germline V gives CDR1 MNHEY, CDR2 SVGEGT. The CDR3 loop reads CASSYSRQFLAKNIQYF. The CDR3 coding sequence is TGTGCCAGCAGTTACTCGAGACAGTTTCTAGCCAAAAACATTCAGTACTTC.

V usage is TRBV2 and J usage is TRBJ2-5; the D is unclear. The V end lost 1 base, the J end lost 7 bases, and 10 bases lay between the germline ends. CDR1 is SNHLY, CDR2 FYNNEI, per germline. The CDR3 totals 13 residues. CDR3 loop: CASSEVHVGTQYF. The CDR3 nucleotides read TGTGCCAGCAGTGAAGTCCATGTCGGGACCCAGTACTTC.

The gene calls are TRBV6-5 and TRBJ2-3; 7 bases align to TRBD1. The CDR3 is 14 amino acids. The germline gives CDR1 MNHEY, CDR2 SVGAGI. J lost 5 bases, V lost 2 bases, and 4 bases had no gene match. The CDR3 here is CASSYDRAGDTQYF. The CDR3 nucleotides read TGTGCCAGCAGTTACGACAGGGCGGGAGATACGCAGTATTTT.

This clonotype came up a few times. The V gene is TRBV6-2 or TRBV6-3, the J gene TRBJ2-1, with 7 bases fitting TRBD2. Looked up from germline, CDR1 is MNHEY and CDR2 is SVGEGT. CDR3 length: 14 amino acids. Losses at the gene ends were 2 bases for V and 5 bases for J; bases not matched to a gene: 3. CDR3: CASSYSGVHNEQFF. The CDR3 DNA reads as TGTGCCAGCAGTTACAGCGGGGTTCACAATGAGCAGTTCTTC.

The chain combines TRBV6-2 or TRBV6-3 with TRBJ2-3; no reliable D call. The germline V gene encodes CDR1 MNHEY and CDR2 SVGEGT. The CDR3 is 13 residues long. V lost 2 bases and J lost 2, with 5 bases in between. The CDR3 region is CASSYDLTDTQYF. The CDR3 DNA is TGTGCCAGCAGTTACGACCTCACAGATACGCAGTATTTT.

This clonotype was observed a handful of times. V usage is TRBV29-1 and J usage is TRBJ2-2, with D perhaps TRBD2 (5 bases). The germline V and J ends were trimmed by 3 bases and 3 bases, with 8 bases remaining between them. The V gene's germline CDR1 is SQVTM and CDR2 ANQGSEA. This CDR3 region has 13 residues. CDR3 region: CSVDTGYTGELFF. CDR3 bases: TGCAGCGTTGACACGGGGTACACCGGGGAGCTGTTTTTT.